These T cell receptor beta chains were read from a single sample in a study of blood T cell repertoires in COVID-19. Profiled with immunoSEQ multiplex PCR; TCRdb holds only in-frame clones, not every one. The sample lists 120,000 or so clones; approximately 92% were seen once. Source material: peripheral blood. Receptor source: a man between 65 and 85 years old with active or convalescent COVID-19. Both conserved end residues are trimmed from each CDR3. Some rows mark clone size as missing; the rest say once, few, many or name a class of expanded clone.

v_call clone_size cdr3_length cdr3_aa
TRBV27 . 13 ASSKRTGAVGEQY
TRBV30 . 13 AWNLVNGYQETQY
TRBV2 few 11 ASTKGRGTEAF
TRBV6-5 . 13 ASSSDRNSGNTIY
TRBV27 . 15 ASSFDLSRGRDYGYT
TRBV4-2 . 14 ASSPIDKSSYNEQF
TRBV19 . 11 ASSDRGRSPLH
TRBV5-1 . 20 ASSSPGWGLAGGMVNTGELF
TRBV7-2 . 14 ASSLGVAGYDGELF
TRBV28 . 12 ASSDTGGGDTQY
TRBV11-2 . 12 ASSRQGRTDTQY
TRBV10-1 . 14 ANYGTGDRGRETQY
TRBV7-2 . 13 ASSSSPTSSHEQF
TRBV9 . 12 ASSAGQGAGELF
TRBV2 . 11 ASSRRGDDEQY
TRBV2 . 11 AGREGPDHEQY
TRBV5-1 . 13 ASKVSGGGSYEQY
TRBV28 once 15 ASRPYLAGESTGELF
TRBV5-6 . 10 ASSFGGTEAF
TRBV18 . 11 ASRDWSSYEQY
TRBV28 . 12 ASVPLGATYEQY
TRBV18 . 14 ASSPMEGSGANVLT
TRBV5-1 . 12 ASSRQGTGDEQY
TRBV5-6 . 13 ASSQLGGLGETQY
TRBV10-1 . 14 ASSEGYSGRSDEQY
TRBV4-1 . 12 ASSQDSGYNEQF
TRBV2 . 12 ASRRDGGNQPQH
TRBV5-4 . 12 ASSFTGTEEGYT
TRBV11-2 . 14 ASSLEGQGSGNTIY
TRBV6-6 . 12 ASRGTGPNTEAF
TRBV27 . 11 ASSPTGIQPQH
TRBV11-2 . 11 ASSARSSEKLF
TRBV27 . 13 ASSPLGARGNTIY
TRBV5-5 once 11 ASSLVGNQPQH
TRBV24-1 . 12 ATSDLSGDQPQH
TRBV7-3 . 11 ASSSQMNTEAF